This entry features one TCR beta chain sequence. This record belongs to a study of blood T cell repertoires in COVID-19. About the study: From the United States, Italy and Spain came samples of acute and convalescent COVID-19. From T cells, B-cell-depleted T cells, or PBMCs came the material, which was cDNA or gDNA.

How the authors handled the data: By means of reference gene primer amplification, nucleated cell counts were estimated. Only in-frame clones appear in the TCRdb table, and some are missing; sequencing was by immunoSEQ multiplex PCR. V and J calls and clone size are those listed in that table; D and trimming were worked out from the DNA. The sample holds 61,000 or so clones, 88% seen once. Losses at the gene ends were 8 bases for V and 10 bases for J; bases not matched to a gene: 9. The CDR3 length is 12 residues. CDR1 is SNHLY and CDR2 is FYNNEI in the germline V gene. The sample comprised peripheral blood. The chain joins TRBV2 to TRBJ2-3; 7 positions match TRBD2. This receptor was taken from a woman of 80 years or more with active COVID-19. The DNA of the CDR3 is TGTGCCAGCGCCGGACTAGTCGGCTCGCAGTATTTT. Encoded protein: CASAGLVGSQYF.